Presented here are 14 T cell receptor beta chains from one specimen sequenced in a study of regulatory T cells in long-lasting Graves disease. Combining iRepertoire HTBI primers with Arm-PCR of CDR3 regions, the authors built TCR beta libraries. TCRdb re-analysed the multiplex PCR reads in MiXCR, keeping a single row per CDR3 protein. The table records about 440,000 distinct CDR3 sequences, 16% of them present only once. As for time point: newly diagnosed GD, antithyroid drugs for less than 3 months. PBMC RNA served as the TCR library source. This sample was shared with a second study, whose subject was T cells in Graves' hyperthyroidism and ophthalmopathy.

The sample here was peripheral blood mononuclear cells (PBMCs), taken at new diagnosis, from a patient treated with antithyroid drugs. Every receptor here comes from a woman aged 18-29 years with Graves disease.

This clonotype has a count of ten or more. The rearrangement links TRBV11-2 to TRBJ1-2; tentatively, D is TRBD1 (6 bases). CDR3 length: 13 amino acids. The germline V gene encodes CDR1 SGHAT and CDR2 FQNNGV. Trimming removed 5 bases from V and 1 base from J, with 8 bases in between. CDR3 bases: TGTGCCAGCAGCCGGGGGCATAACTATGGCTACACCTTC. This gives the protein CASSRGHNYGYTF. Complete variable domain (other parts from reference TRBV11-2 and TRBJ1-2): EAGVAQSPRYKIIEKRQSVAFWCNPISGHATLYWYQQILGQGPKLLIQFQNNGVVDDSQLPKDRFSAERLKGVDSTLKIQPAKLEDSAVYLCASSRGHNYGYTFGSGTRLTVV.

This clonotype was seen many times. This chain connects TRBV6-2 or TRBV6-3 to TRBJ2-7; the D gene is possibly TRBD2 (6 bases). Germline V gives CDR1 MNHEY, CDR2 SVGEGT. V lost 6 bases and J lost 3, with 12 bases in between. CDR3 size: 13 residues. The CDR3 coding sequence is TGTGCCAGCAGACCGGGACTCCTCTACGAGCAGTACTTC. Protein sequence: CASRPGLLYEQYF.

CDR3 sequence reads: CATSRGQGRYGTGELFF. CDR3 nucleotide sequence: TGTGCCACGTCGCGGGGACAGGGTCGTTATGGCACCGGGGAGCTGTTTTTT. This chain links TRBV24-1 with TRBJ2-2, with 9 bases aligning to TRBD1. The germline V gene has CDR1 KGHDR and CDR2 SFDVKD. Trimming took 10 bases from V and 4 from J; bases not matched to a gene: 15. The CDR3 covers 17 residues.

This clonotype showed up just a few times. The gene calls are TRBV20-1 and TRBJ2-7; 9 bases align to TRBD2. Germline assignment: CDR1 DFQATT and CDR2 SNEGSKA (reference sequence). The V segment lost 0 bases and the J segment 6 bases; nucleotides outside the gene matches: 9. CDR3 size: 15 residues. The CDR3 protein is CSARERLAGRGEQYF. The CDR3 region has the DNA TGCAGTGCTAGAGAGCGGCTAGCGGGACGTGGCGAGCAGTACTTC.

The table lists this clonotype with a few counts. This chain uses TRBV6-1 with TRBJ2-7, with D possibly TRBD2 on 5 matching bases. The germline gives CDR1 MNHNS, CDR2 SASEGT. The V gene lost 8 bases and the J gene lost 2 bases, with 13 bases spanning the gap. The CDR3 covers 13 residues. The CDR3 coding sequence is TGTGCCAGCGCGAGGGCGCCTGCCTACGAGCAGTACTTC. Amino acid sequence: CASARAPAYEQYF.

This clonotype was recorded many times. V is TRBV7-2 and J is TRBJ1-2; D is ambiguous. Trimming removed 1 base at V and 6 bases at J, with 6 bases between. The CDR3 is made up of 12 amino acids. CDR1 is SGHTA, CDR2 FQGNSA, per germline. In DNA, the CDR3 is TGTGCCAGCAGCTTAGTCCAGGATGGCTACACCTTC. Protein sequence: CASSLVQDGYTF.

This clonotype was observed a single time. A read error likely explains this, since a far larger clone differs by one base. The rearrangement uses TRBV11-1 and TRBJ2-7; TRBD1 matches 11 bases. After removal of 5 bases from V and 3 bases from J, the junction contained 3 bases not matched to a gene. Germline-derived CDR1 and CDR2 are SGHAT and FQDESV (reference sequence). The CDR3 totals 14 residues. Here the CDR3 reads CASSHGTGGYEQYF. Here the CDR3 DNA reads TGTGCCAGCAGCCACGGGACAGGGGGCTACGAGCAGTACTTC.

The V and J genes are TRBV19 and TRBJ2-5; 9 bases fit TRBD2. Germline values: CDR1 LNHDA, CDR2 SQIVND (reference sequence). This CDR3 is built from 18 residues. V was clipped by 8 bases and J by 5 bases; unmatched bases: 21. The CDR3 loop reads CASAPRRVAGVVWETQYF. DNA for the CDR3: TGTGCCAGTGCACCCCGGAGGGTAGCGGGAGTGGTTTGGGAGACCCAGTACTTC.

The chain employs TRBV7-2 and TRBJ1-4; no definite D call. Germline CDR1 is SGHTA and CDR2 is FQGNSA. This CDR3 is 17 amino acids long. V was trimmed by 1 base and J by 2 bases, leaving 14 bases between them. CDR3 sequence (DNA): TGTGCCAGCAGCTTAGATACGGGGTCGGCGACTAATGAAAAACTGTTTTTT. It encodes CASSLDTGSATNEKLFF.

The chain couples TRBV3-1 to TRBJ2-3, with 16 bases fitting TRBD2. This CDR3 has 18 residues. The V segment lost 6 bases and the J segment 5 bases; nucleotides outside the gene matches: 11. Germline loops: CDR1 LGHDT, CDR2 YNNKEL (reference sequence). CDR3 in DNA: TGTGCCAGCAGTATCGGGACTAGCGGGAGGGTTGTGGTAGATACGCAGTATTTT. Its translation: CASSIGTSGRVVVDTQYF.

This clonotype was seen repeatedly, ten times or more. The chain links TRBV20-1 to TRBJ2-1, with 10 bases lining up with TRBD2. Germline CDR1 and CDR2: DFQATT and SNEGSKA (reference sequence). V lost 2 bases and J lost 9; bases outside the gene matches: 10. This CDR3 is built from 15 residues. CDR3 sequence: CSARSLAGESLEQFF. CDR3 bases: TGCAGTGCTAGAAGTCTAGCGGGAGAGAGTCTTGAGCAGTTCTTC.

This clonotype was detected ten times or more. V is TRBV7-2 and J is TRBJ2-7; TRBD2 aligns across 7 bases. This CDR3 spans 16 amino acids. Germline V gives CDR1 SGHTA, CDR2 FQGNSA. V was clipped by 5 bases and J by 3 bases; unmatched bases: 13. CDR3 sequence (DNA): TGTGCCAGCAGCCCGGGGGGAGGTAGCGGAGGCTACGAGCAGTACTTC. Translated, it gives CASSPGGGSGGYEQYF.

This clonotype has just a few counts. This chain uses TRBV5-1 with TRBJ2-3; 11 positions agree with TRBD2. There are 17 residues in the CDR3. The V gene end was trimmed by 0 bases and the J gene end by 2 bases; junction bases not matched to a gene: 5. Germline V gene sequence: CDR1 SGHRS, CDR2 YFSETQ. CDR3 amino acids: CASSLGGTSGNTDTQYF. The DNA of the CDR3 is TGCGCCAGCAGCTTGGGTGGGACTAGCGGTAACACAGATACGCAGTATTTT.

This clonotype appeared a few times. This sequence joins TRBV10-2 and TRBJ2-2; unclear D gene. This CDR3 comprises 16 residues. Germline assignment: CDR1 WSHSY and CDR2 SAAADI. Trimming pared 0 bases from V and 2 bases from J, leaving 10 bases between. The CDR3, as DNA: TGCGCCAGCAGTGAGTCAGTCCAGCGAAACACCGGGGAGCTGTTTTTT. Residues: CASSESVQRNTGELFF.